The next 21 T cell receptor beta chains were all read from a single sample in a study of tumor-infiltrating lymphocytes in localized non-small cell lung cancer. Produced via immunoSEQ multiplex PCR; TCRdb's table is partial and in-frame only. The sample has about 8,900 clones; about two thirds are singletons. The sample consisted of uninvolved lung tissue not adjacent to the tumor. All receptors come from a human donor with non-small cell lung cancer.

This clone was seen a handful of times. This chain uses TRBV27 with TRBJ2-6; no reliable D call. This CDR3 contains 13 residues. Trimming removed 2 bases from V and 3 bases from J, with 2 bases in between. Germline V lookup: CDR1 MNHEY, CDR2 SMNVEV (reference sequence). CDR3 sequence (DNA): TGTGCCAGCAGTTTAATTGGGGCCAACGTCCTGACTTTC. As protein: CASSLIGANVLTF.

This clone was detected a few times. This chain joins TRBV5-1 and TRBJ2-2; D not resolved. This CDR3 has 14 amino acids. V was shortened by 3 bases and J by 5 bases, with 11 bases between the two germline ends. Germline V lookup: CDR1 SGHRS, CDR2 YFSETQ. This chain's CDR3 is CASSYTPDTGELFF. The CDR3 DNA reads TGCGCCAGCAGCTATACTCCCGATACCGGGGAGCTGTTTTTT.

The chain links TRBV30 to TRBJ1-1; D ambiguous. V lost 5 bases to trimming and J lost 2 bases, with 12 bases between them. The CDR3 consists of 13 residues. From germline, CDR1 is GTSNPN and CDR2 SVGIG (reference sequence). In DNA, the CDR3 is TGTGCCTGGGCCGCGCAAGCCAACACTGAAGCTTTCTTT. Amino acids: CAWAAQANTEAFF. Full variable domain (remainder filled in from reference TRBV30 and TRBJ1-1): SQTIHQWPATLVQPVGSPLSLECTVEGTSNPNLYWYRQAAGRGLQLLFYSVGIGQISSEVPQNLSASRPQDRQFILSSKKLLLSDSGFYLCAWAAQANTEAFFGQGTRLTVV.

J is TRBJ2-7 and V is TRBV7-3, with D possibly TRBD2 on 5 matching bases. Germline V gene data show CDR1 as SGHTA and CDR2 as FQGTGA. This CDR3 region has 14 residues. Trimming took 4 bases from V and 6 from J, leaving 16 bases between them. The CDR3 loop reads CASSSGLGEGEQYF. The CDR3 region has the DNA TGTGCCAGCAGCTCCGGTTTGGGAGAAGGCGAGCAGTACTTC.

The chain has TRBV11-2 and TRBJ2-7; D is ambiguous. CDR3 length: 13 residues. In germline, CDR1 is SGHAT, CDR2 FQNNGV. Trimming cost V 5 bases and J 9 bases, with 17 bases left between them. CDR3 DNA: TGTGCCAGCAGCCCTCCGGCTTACTCAGGGCAGTACTTC. Protein sequence: CASSPPAYSGQYF.

The chain uses TRBV7-2 and TRBJ2-7; D is possibly TRBD2 (6 bases). Germline V gives CDR1 SGHTA, CDR2 FQGNSA. V gave up 3 bases and J gave up 7 bases, with 10 bases separating them. CDR3 length equals 12 residues. The CDR3 region is CASSFGTWEQYF. CDR3 bases: TGTGCCAGCAGCTTCGGGACTTGGGAGCAGTACTTC.

CDR3 in amino acids: CASSSVDGQGRYTF. CDR3 nucleotides: TGTGCCAGCAGTTCAGTAGATGGACAGGGTCGCTACACCTTC. This chain uses TRBV28 with TRBJ1-2, with 8 bases fitting TRBD1. The length of the CDR3 is 14 residues. Germline trimming cut 4 bases from V and 9 bases from J; bases unmatched to any gene: 10. Per germline, CDR1 MDHEN and CDR2 SYDVKM.

A few counts support this clone. The chain uses TRBV7-9 and TRBJ2-1; D call uncertain. Germline V gives CDR1 SEHNR, CDR2 FQNEAQ (reference sequence). Trimming cost V 3 bases and J 7 bases, with 4 bases left between them. The CDR3 consists of 11 residues. This CDR3 is CASSFDNEQFF. CDR3 DNA: TGTGCCAGCAGCTTCGATAATGAGCAGTTCTTC.

The chain combines TRBV5-1 with TRBJ2-1, with 10 bases that match TRBD2. The CDR3 contains 15 residues. Trimming cost V 4 bases and J 2 bases; bases outside gene matches: 3. The germline CDR1 and CDR2 sequences are SGHRS and YFSETQ. The CDR3 loop reads CASSPSGRTYNEQFF. The CDR3 DNA follows: TGCGCCAGCAGCCCTAGCGGGAGAACCTACAATGAGCAGTTCTTC.

The rearrangement joins TRBV25-1 to TRBJ2-7; D may be TRBD1 or TRBD2 (5 bases each). The CDR3 extends over 14 amino acids. Trimming took off 4 bases at V and 3 bases at J, with 13 bases between the two ends. Germline CDR1 and CDR2: MGHDK and SYGVNS. For the CDR3, the DNA is TGTGCCAGCAGTGTTCCCGGGACCCTCTACGAGCAGTACTTC. Protein product: CASSVPGTLYEQYF.

This chain links TRBV2 with TRBJ1-5, with TRBD1 matching over 8 bases. This CDR3 region has 15 residues. Trimming removed 4 bases from V and 6 bases from J; junction bases left unmatched: 8. CDR1 and CDR2 from the germline V gene are SNHLY and FYNNEI. The CDR3 bases are TGTGCCAGCAGTGCTGGACAGGGATCGAGTCAGCCCCAGCATTTT. Amino acid sequence: CASSAGQGSSQPQHF.

This chain connects TRBV19 to TRBJ2-6, with a possible D match to TRBD1 (5 bases). Looked up from germline, CDR1 is LNHDA and CDR2 is SQIVND (reference sequence). The CDR3 extends over 16 amino acids. V was shortened by 3 bases and J by 0 bases, with 9 bases between the two germline ends. The CDR3: CASSMGLRSGANVLTF. Here the CDR3 DNA reads TGTGCCAGTAGTATGGGGCTGCGCTCTGGGGCCAACGTCCTGACTTTC. Using reference TRBV19 and TRBJ2-6 for the parts outside the CDR3, the full variable domain is DGGITQSPKYLFRKEGQNVTLSCEQNLNHDAMYWYRQDPGQGLRLIYYSQIVNDFQKGDIAEGYSVSREKKESFPLTVTSAQKNPTAFYLCASSMGLRSGANVLTFGAGSRLTVL.

This chain's CDR3 is CASSPSDSREQFF. The CDR3 nucleotides read TGTGCCAGCAGTCCCTCCGACAGCCGTGAGCAGTTCTTC. The chain combines TRBV27 with TRBJ2-1; D possibly corresponds to TRBD1 (5 bases). The CDR3 runs to 13 residues. V gave up 5 bases and J gave up 9 bases, with 14 bases separating them. Germline CDR1 MNHEY, CDR2 SMNVEV (reference sequence).

The rearrangement joins TRBV6-5 to TRBJ1-1, with 8 nucleotides matching TRBD1. The V and J ends lost 6 bases and 4 bases, in that order; junction bases with no gene match: 7. The CDR3 consists of 14 residues. Looked up from germline, CDR1 is MNHEY and CDR2 is SVGAGI. The CDR3 bases are TGTGCCAGCAGCCGCGGACAGGGATCCACTGAAGCTTTCTTT. It translates to CASSRGQGSTEAFF.

The CDR3 region is CASSFGTSGAQETQYF. The CDR3 region has the DNA TGTGCCAGCAGCTTCGGGACTAGCGGGGCCCAAGAGACCCAGTACTTC. The chain has TRBV5-4 and TRBJ2-5, with TRBD2 matching 13 bases. V dropped 2 bases and J dropped 1; count of bases not matched to a gene: 2. CDR3 size: 16 residues. Per germline, CDR1 SGHNT and CDR2 YYREEE (reference sequence).

By share of the sample, this clone is medium-sized. The chain is built from TRBV4-3 and TRBJ1-3; D perhaps matches TRBD1 (5 bases). The CDR3 is 17 residues long. From germline, CDR1 is LGHNA and CDR2 YSLEER. V was trimmed by 0 bases and J by 0 bases, leaving 12 bases between them. The CDR3 DNA is TGCGCCAGCAGCCAAGATGGCCGGGGGGGCTCTGGAAACACCATATATTTT. Protein product: CASSQDGRGGSGNTIYF.

This clone was detected only once. The chain combines TRBV6-5 with TRBJ2-7; TRBD1 agrees at 11 bases. CDR1 is MNHEY and CDR2 is SVGAGI in the germline V gene. This CDR3 comprises 14 residues. Trimming removed 5 bases from V and 3 bases from J; junction bases left unmatched: 3. CDR3: CASSPGQGGYEQYF. The CDR3 nucleotides read TGTGCCAGCAGTCCGGGACAGGGGGGCTACGAGCAGTACTTC.

This clone was seen a handful of times. This rearrangement joins TRBV4-3 to TRBJ2-1; TRBD2 matches at 12 bases. This CDR3 is 15 amino acids long. Germline V CDR1 and CDR2: LGHNA, YSLEER. The V gene end was trimmed by 4 bases and the J gene end by 10 bases; junction bases not matched to a gene: 8. The CDR3 here is CASSPSGRAVGEQFF. As DNA, the CDR3 is TGCGCCAGCAGCCCTAGCGGGAGGGCCGTGGGCGAGCAGTTCTTC.

V and J are TRBV10-3 and TRBJ2-1; D is unclear. Trimming pared 0 bases from V and 9 bases from J, leaving 9 bases between. The germline V gene has CDR1 ENHRY and CDR2 SYGVKD. There are 13 residues in the CDR3. The CDR3 nucleotides read TGTGCCATCAGTGAGTCGGAGTTAGGTGAGCAGTTCTTC. It codes for CAISESELGEQFF.

The gene calls are TRBV5-4 and TRBJ2-1; 9 bases map to TRBD2. Unmatched junction bases numbered 6, after V lost 5 bases and J lost 6 bases. Germline V gives CDR1 SGHNT, CDR2 YYREEE (reference sequence). The CDR3 consists of 14 residues. CDR3 loop: CASSLAGSGNEQFF. CDR3 DNA: TGTGCCAGCAGTCTAGCGGGATCCGGCAATGAGCAGTTCTTC. The full variable domain, with the rest looked up from reference TRBV5-4 and TRBJ2-1, is ETGVTQSPTHLIKTRGQQVTLRCSSQSGHNTVSWYQQALGQGPQFIFQYYREEENGRGNFPPRFSGLQFPNYSSELNVNALELDDSALYLCASSLAGSGNEQFFGPGTRLTVL.

CDR3 nucleotide sequence: TGTGCCAGCAGTTCGACCGGGACAGGGTTCCAGCCCCAGCATTTT. This sequence encodes CASSSTGTGFQPQHF. V gene TRBV6-5 combines with J gene TRBJ1-5, with TRBD1 matching 9 bases. The CDR3 runs to 15 residues. The trim removed 4 bases at V and 7 bases at J, leaving 8 bases unmatched. Germline values: CDR1 MNHEY, CDR2 SVGAGI.